This T cell receptor (beta chain) emerged from a study of T cells in Graves' hyperthyroidism and ophthalmopathy. Amplified regions were TCR beta CDR3 sequences from RNA transcripts. The HTBI primer set served for first-round RT-PCR of the TCR CDR3. TCRdb processed the multiplex PCR reads anew with MiXCR; each CDR3 protein has one entry. This table holds roughly 740,000 distinct CDR3 sequences, 16% found once. In germline, CDR1 is LGHDT, CDR2 YNNKEL (reference sequence). V was pared by 0 bases and J by 3 bases, with 9 bases between. The CDR3 is made up of 16 amino acids. This clonotype showed up just once.

Sequencing input: blood. This chain uses TRBV3-1 with TRBJ1-6, with D unresolved. This clonotype originated in a man in his late teens or twenties with Graves' hyperthyroidism. This CDR3 reads CASSQDEAFYNSPLHF. The CDR3, as DNA: TGTGCCAGCAGCCAAGATGAAGCGTTCTATAATTCACCCCTCCACTTT.